These 13 T cell receptor beta chains were all obtained from the same sample, sequenced in a study of CD8 T cells in ankylosing spondylitis. In TCRdb, the 5' RACE reads were re-called with MiXCR into one record per CDR3 protein. In the table there are some 7,000 distinct CDR3 sequences, 2.5% to 3% of which are singletons. The sequencing input was blood, either unsorted or a sorted T cell fraction (not recorded which). Receptors originate from a female donor with ankylosing spondylitis or in good health (not recorded which).

This clonotype was picked up many times. The gene calls are TRBV9 and TRBJ1-5; maybe TRBD1 (5 bases). This CDR3 has 14 residues. The V gene's germline CDR1 is SGDLS and CDR2 YYNGEE. V was shortened by 2 bases and J by 3 bases, with 9 bases between the two germline ends. Written as DNA, the CDR3 is TGTGCCAGCAGCGTCGGGGGGTTCAATCAGCCCCAGCATTTT. Residues: CASSVGGFNQPQHF.

This clonotype was detected many times. The V call is TRBV9, the J call TRBJ2-1; TRBD1 matches at 9 bases. The J segment lost 9 bases and the V segment lost 3 bases, leaving 16 bases of the junction unmatched. Per the germline V gene, CDR1 is SGDLS and CDR2 is YYNGEE. This CDR3 is built from 17 residues. The CDR3 here is CASSDTTGTGYFSEQFF. The CDR3 nucleotides are TGTGCCAGCAGCGACACCACCGGGACAGGGTATTTTAGTGAGCAGTTCTTC.

The sample holds many counts of this clonotype. The chain joins TRBV9 to TRBJ1-6; D ambiguous. Germline assignment: CDR1 SGDLS and CDR2 YYNGEE. The CDR3 loop spans 17 amino acids. Trimming took 2 bases from V and 3 from J, leaving 15 bases between them. CDR3 sequence reads: CASSVQEEGDYNSPLHF. The CDR3 coding sequence is TGTGCCAGCAGCGTCCAGGAGGAGGGAGACTATAATTCACCCCTCCACTTT.

By proportion, this clonotype is medium-sized. This sequence joins TRBV9 and TRBJ2-1; D call uncertain. Germline V gives CDR1 SGDLS, CDR2 YYNGEE. The CDR3 is 14 amino acids. Trimming cost V 0 bases and J 8 bases, with 12 bases left between them. CDR3 residues: CASSVATMVDEQFF. Written as DNA, the CDR3 is TGTGCCAGCAGCGTAGCTACTATGGTCGATGAGCAGTTCTTC.

This clonotype is termed medium-sized. The CDR3 nucleotides read TGTGCCAGCAGCGTAGGGGGGACAGCCACAGATACGCAGTATTTT. It codes for CASSVGGTATDTQYF. The chain carries TRBV9 and TRBJ2-3; 7 bases map to TRBD1. J gave up 2 bases and V 0 bases, and 3 bases lay outside the gene matches. CDR1 and CDR2 (germline): SGDLS, YYNGEE. The CDR3 is 15 residues long.

This clonotype was seen many times. This sequence joins TRBV9 and TRBJ2-1; D possibly corresponds to TRBD2 (5 bases). CDR3 size: 17 residues. Germline V gene data show CDR1 as SGDLS and CDR2 as YYNGEE. Trimming took 6 bases from V and 0 from J, leaving 19 bases between them. This chain's CDR3 is CASTRGGSASSYNEQFF. For the CDR3, the DNA is TGTGCCAGCACCCGTGGAGGTAGCGCAAGCTCCTACAATGAGCAGTTCTTC.

This clonotype was recorded a few times. The chain is built from TRBV3-1 and TRBJ2-3; 12 bases are shared with TRBD2. J was trimmed by 1 base and V by 4 bases; bases with no gene match: 6. Germline CDR1 is LGHDT and CDR2 is YNNKEL (reference sequence). This CDR3 is built from 17 residues. CDR3 sequence: CASSPDLAGGRTDTQYF. The CDR3 region has the DNA TGTGCCAGCAGCCCAGATCTAGCGGGAGGGCGCACAGATACGCAGTATTTT.

This clonotype was found many times. The J gene is TRBJ2-3, the V gene TRBV9; D perhaps matches TRBD1 (5 bases). The length of the CDR3 is 16 residues. CDR1 and CDR2 (germline): SGDLS, YYNGEE. The ends were cut back, 0 bases at V and 0 bases at J, with 11 bases in the middle. Here the CDR3 reads CASSVGQSTSTDTQYF. CDR3 sequence (DNA): TGTGCCAGCAGCGTAGGACAGAGCACTAGCACAGATACGCAGTATTTT.

This clonotype was seen a handful of times. The rearrangement links TRBV9 to TRBJ1-1; D gene uncertain. The CDR3 extends over 12 amino acids. Germline V gene sequence: CDR1 SGDLS, CDR2 YYNGEE. This CDR3 is CASKGSNTEAFF. In DNA form, the CDR3 reads TGTGCGAGTAAGGGATCGAACACTGAAGCTTTCTTT. The full variable domain, its missing parts supplied by reference TRBV9 and TRBJ1-1, is DSGVTQTPKHLITATGQRVTLRCSPRSGDLSVYWYQQSLDQGLQFLIQYYNGEERAKGNILERFSAQQFPDLHSELNLSSLELGDSALYFCASKGSNTEAFFGQGTRLTVV.

By share, this clonotype ranks as medium-sized. CDR3 protein: CASSGTGEPGANVLTF. DNA of the CDR3: TGTGCCAGCAGCGGAACAGGGGAGCCTGGGGCCAACGTCCTGACTTTC. The chain carries TRBV9 and TRBJ2-6, with 7 bases that match TRBD1. Germline values: CDR1 SGDLS, CDR2 YYNGEE. The CDR3 is made up of 16 amino acids. V gave up 3 bases and J gave up 2 bases; unmatched junction bases: 5.

This clonotype was recorded at least ten times. V gene TRBV9 combines with J gene TRBJ2-3; D remains unclear. The V gene's germline CDR1 is SGDLS and CDR2 YYNGEE. The CDR3 is made up of 14 amino acids. V was shortened by 1 base and J by 4 bases, with 10 bases between the two germline ends. The CDR3 here is CASSVFLSSDTQYF. In DNA form, the CDR3 reads TGTGCCAGCAGCGTATTTTTATCTTCAGATACGCAGTATTTT.

The V call is TRBV9, the J call TRBJ2-7; 13 bases match TRBD2. The germline gives CDR1 SGDLS, CDR2 YYNGEE. The CDR3 extends over 15 amino acids. V trimming: 0 bases; J trimming: 5 bases; junction bases outside the gene matches: 2. CDR3 bases: TGTGCCAGCAGCGTAGCCGGGACTAGCGGGAACGAGCAGTACTTC. Its translation is CASSVAGTSGNEQYF.

This clonotype came up many times. V gene TRBV9 combines with J gene TRBJ1-3; D uncertain. CDR3 length: 12 amino acids. The ends were cut back, 3 bases at V and 0 bases at J, with 1 base in the middle. Germline lookup yields CDR1 SGDLS and CDR2 YYNGEE. In DNA form, the CDR3 reads TGTGCCAGCAGCGACTCTGGAAACACCATATATTTT. Amino acid sequence: CASSDSGNTIYF.